The next 11 T cell receptor beta chains were all read from a single sample in a study of T-cell memory formation after mild COVID-19 (dated by TCRdb to the early 2020s). Library construction relied on 5' RACE. For sequencing, an Illumina NovaSeq 6000 was employed. TCRdb cleaned the public reads at Q25 with fastp, built clones with MiXCR and kept in-frame beta chains. Merged by CDR3 protein, the rows form single entries marked with the most common genes and DNA. The table for this sample lists 300,000 to 400,000 distinct CDR3 sequences; under 25% of them were counted only once. The top ten clones comprise around 12% of the sample. Sequenced sample: PBMCs or a T cell subset sorted from them (not recorded which). These receptors came from an adult woman who had mild COVID-19 (a few samples of this study predate the infection). The sample titles of this study are shuffled in the database, so cell type and time point are left out; the donor was told from shared clones.

The rearrangement joins TRBV10-3 to TRBJ1-1; no reliable D call. The CDR3 consists of 15 residues. The ends were cut back, 3 bases at V and 0 bases at J, with 11 bases in the middle. CDR1 ENHRY and CDR2 SYGVKD come from the germline V gene. The CDR3 loop reads CAISERFSVNTEAFF. In DNA, the CDR3 is TGTGCCATCAGTGAACGCTTTTCAGTGAACACTGAAGCTTTCTTT.

The gene calls are TRBV5-1 and TRBJ1-1; 7 bases align to TRBD1. CDR1 is SGHRS and CDR2 is YFSETQ in the germline V gene. This CDR3 is 15 amino acids long. Germline trimming cut 3 bases from V and 9 bases from J; bases unmatched to any gene: 14. This CDR3 reads CASSSTGTVGSKAFF. The CDR3 DNA reads TGCGCCAGCAGCTCGACTGGGACAGTGGGATCCAAAGCTTTCTTT.

A few counts support this clonotype. This chain joins TRBV11-3 and TRBJ2-2; D is unresolved. The CDR3 totals 15 residues. Trimming removed 1 base at V and 6 bases at J, with 12 bases between. CDR1 and CDR2 (germline): SGHNT, YENEEA. The CDR3 DNA is TGTGCCAGCAGCTTAGGAGGTTTTGGGCCCGGGGAGCTGTTTTTT. Amino acid sequence: CASSLGGFGPGELFF.

J is TRBJ2-7 and V is TRBV20-1; 8 bases map to TRBD2. V dropped 2 bases and J dropped 4; count of bases not matched to a gene: 7. CDR1 DFQATT and CDR2 SNEGSKA come from the germline V gene (reference sequence). The CDR3 contains 14 residues. The CDR3, as DNA: TGCAGTGCTAGAAATAGCGGGGCCGGATACGAGCAGTACTTC. It specifies CSARNSGAGYEQYF.

This clonotype was detected only a few times. This rearrangement joins TRBV7-3 to TRBJ2-3; 14 bases are shared with TRBD2. J gave up 4 bases and V 5 bases, and 11 bases lay outside the gene matches. CDR1 and CDR2 from the germline V gene are SGHTA and FQGTGA. The CDR3 has 18 residues. The chain's CDR3 is CASSQIGTSGSRSDTQYF. CDR3 in DNA: TGTGCCAGCAGCCAGATCGGGACTAGCGGGAGCCGTTCAGATACGCAGTATTTT.

This clonotype has just one count. The chain uses TRBV12-3 or TRBV12-4 and TRBJ1-5; D is undetermined. The CDR3 covers 12 residues. The V gene lost 6 bases and the J gene lost 6 bases, with 9 bases spanning the gap. The CDR3 DNA reads TGTGCCAGCAGGGAGGGATCTCAGCCCCAGCATTTT. This sequence encodes CASREGSQPQHF.

This clonotype was seen only a few times. V gene TRBV10-3 combines with J gene TRBJ1-4; 7 bases agree with TRBD1. Germline V CDR1 and CDR2: ENHRY, SYGVKD. The CDR3 is made up of 13 amino acids. V dropped 6 bases and J dropped 4; count of bases not matched to a gene: 2. CDR3 sequence (DNA): TGTGCCATCAGGGGACAGATTAATGAAAAACTGTTTTTT. Translated, it gives CAIRGQINEKLFF.

There are many counts of this clonotype. The chain uses TRBV6-5 and TRBJ2-3, with no clear D. The CDR3 contains 14 residues. V lost 2 bases, J lost 3 bases, and 9 bases lay in between. Germline lookup yields CDR1 MNHEY and CDR2 SVGAGI. For the CDR3, the DNA is TGTGCCAGCAGTTACGAACAGACTACAGATACGCAGTATTTT. Protein: CASSYEQTTDTQYF.

The V call is TRBV24-1, the J call TRBJ1-3; TRBD1 agrees at 10 bases. This CDR3 spans 15 amino acids. CDR1 KGHDR and CDR2 SFDVKD come from the germline V gene. Trimming took 5 bases from V and 3 from J; bases not matched to a gene: 3. For the CDR3, the DNA is TGTGCCACCAGTGCCGGGACAGGGGATGGAAACACCATATATTTT. This translates into CATSAGTGDGNTIYF.

A few counts support this clonotype. The V and J genes are TRBV9 and TRBJ2-4; possibly TRBD1 for D (5 bases). Trimming took off 2 bases at V and 9 bases at J, with 12 bases between the two ends. The CDR3 runs 13 residues. Germline lookup yields CDR1 SGDLS and CDR2 YYNGEE. In nucleotides, the CDR3 is TGTGCCAGCAGCGTCGCCGACAGTCCCATTCAGTACTTC. Translating gives CASSVADSPIQYF.

This clonotype was counted a few times. The V call is TRBV24-1, the J call TRBJ2-1, with D perhaps TRBD1 or TRBD2 (5 bases each). Germline V gene sequence: CDR1 KGHDR, CDR2 SFDVKD. V lost 4 bases and J 10 bases, leaving 16 bases between the germline ends. This CDR3 spans 14 amino acids. The CDR3 protein is CATSESGTFFEQFF. The CDR3, as DNA: TGTGCCACCAGTGAGTCCGGGACGTTCTTCGAGCAGTTCTTC.